This T cell receptor (beta chain) was found in a study of cytomegalovirus exposure and HLA in healthy donors. General observations from the study: Some public TCRs appeared in many individuals, while most sequences were rare.

Deletions cut 0 bases from V and 2 bases from J, with 8 bases between. The CDR3 covers 15 residues. CDR1 is LGHNA and CDR2 is YSLEER in the germline V gene. The study ran its PCR with 60 Vbeta and 13 Jbeta primers. Sequencing was performed with immunoSEQ multiplex PCR; in TCRdb, only in-frame clones are kept and a portion is missing. The table lists about 140,000 clones, around a tenth of them singletons. Concerning this clone: Its antigen is still unknown.

Sequencing was performed on PBMCs. This chain connects TRBV4-3 to TRBJ1-5, with D uncertain. The sequence derives from a male donor in good health and CMV-seronegative. The CDR3 loop is CASSQDTGGNQPQHF. The DNA for the CDR3 is TGCGCCAGCAGCCAAGATACCGGGGGCAATCAGCCCCAGCATTTT.